The source of this T cell receptor beta chain is a study of T cells in women clearing cervical HPV infection (dated by TCRdb to the late 2010s). At the level of the whole study: The cases were approximately 25 women with histologically confirmed HPV16-related CIN3 or worse, and 2 of these cases were invasive cancers. Among cases, blood sampling occurred a median of about 160 days after lesion detection, with an interquartile range of roughly 90 to 200 days. Since HLA typing was available for only a few women, HLA type could not be ruled out as a confounder. Five blinded duplicates per group were added as quality controls, so that 60 or so samples were obtained: about 50 participants and 10 replicates. Nested within Costa Rica's Guanacaste HPV Natural History Study, an exploratory proof-of-principle case-control study compared TCR repertoires across cervical HPV16 outcomes. Cases had a median age of around 34 years compared with 38 to 40 for controls, and baseline characteristics showed no significant differences between the groups. Blood from cases was collected at the visit where the lesion was first found, while blood from controls was collected once the infection could no longer be detected. Cases and controls were matched on year of sample collection and on age within five years. The controls were around 25 women whose single incident HPV16 infection cleared within 12 months with no development of precancer or cancer. The parent cohort enrolled around 9,800 women aged 18 or older in Guanacaste, Costa Rica, during about 1992 to 1995 and followed them for approximately 7 years. Broad study findings and their caveats: TCR repertoire richness was significantly higher in CIN3+ cases than in controls across sequencing depths, while evenness did not differ. Cases had lower TRBV6-7 relative abundance than controls (approximately 0.11% versus 0.16%; Bonferroni P = 0.0008). Random forest classifiers combining richness and V gene abundances distinguished cases from controls with an estimated AUC of more than 0.75. Because the number of T cells in each sample was unknown, differences in richness could reflect differing T-cell content rather than repertoire biology. The cross-sectional design could not show whether associations preceded infection or resulted from it; effector/memory subsets and HPV-specific T cells were not isolated.

Using the immunoSEQ assay, multiplex PCR amplified TCR beta CDR3 regions from an average of approximately 1,200 ng of genomic DNA per sample. Primer bias was corrected in the assay by using a complete synthetic TCR repertoire to establish an amplification baseline. Amplicons were sequenced on the Illumina platform. Processing in the source paper ran as follows. Sequences were error-corrected by clustering with frequency ratios and a modified nearest-neighbor algorithm and were then analyzed in the immunoSEQ Analyzer with IMGT gene definitions. TCR richness and evenness were averaged over 20 rarefaction repeats at each rarefaction depth, excluding samples with fewer sequences than the depth. V, D and J gene relative abundances were compared between groups with Wilcoxon rank sum tests, applying FDR correction. Blinded duplicates gave an intraclass correlation of more than 90% for TCR richness and an average of roughly 76% across over 65 gene segments. Imported from immuneACCESS, the table was reduced by TCRdb to in-frame sequences with V and J called. These copies leave out some clones; in studies compared against another copy, an unresolved V gene accounts for under half, and the cause of the remainder is not known. The DNA was the basis for D and trimming; V, J and clone size are from that table. Per the sample table, the count is roughly 37,000 clones. The ten largest clones add up to around 6.5% of the sample.

Details on this clone: What antigen it recognizes has not been identified. The CDR3 end falls 3 residues outside the read, so it is completed with the germline J gene.

Trimming costs V 2 bases and J 8 bases, and their ends lie 18 bases apart. For CDR1 and CDR2, the germline V gene (reference sequence) lists GTSNPN and SVGIG. The CDR3, from cysteine to phenylalanine, totals 15 residues. Part of the CDR3 DNA is given, 36 bases translated from base 1. Every participant had a single incident cervical HPV16 infection, and women with prevalent HPV16 infections were excluded. Cervical HPV DNA was detected with MY09/MY11 PCR, and genotyping was done with dot-blot hybridization. Fifteen mL of heparinized blood were centrifuged, and the buffy coat was aliquoted, frozen at -30°C, then stored at -80°C. QIAGEN kits were used to extract genomic DNA from buffy coat specimens.

Sample: blood buffy coat. The chain was built from TRBV30 and TRBJ1-4, with TRBD1 as a weak D call on 5 bases. This TCR came from a woman between 18 and 69 years old with a cervical HPV16 infection that either progressed to CIN3+ or cleared (not recorded which). The part of the CDR3 DNA that was read is TGTGCCTGGAGTCGCCCCGACCGGGAGGGGGAAAAA. Translated, this is CAWSRPDREGEK. The complete CDR3 protein is CAWSRPDREGEKLFF.